The 20 T cell receptor beta chains below were found in one sample sequenced in a study of blood T cell repertoires in COVID-19. Assay: immunoSEQ multiplex PCR; the TCRdb copy retains only in-frame clones and omits some. The data hold about 300,000 clones, with roughly nine tenths observed a single time. Specimen: peripheral blood. The receptors originated from a man aged 18 to 30 who had recovered from COVID-19.

This chain joins TRBV30 and TRBJ1-3, with 10 bases fitting TRBD1. With V trimmed by 3 bases and J by 4 bases, 6 bases remained unmatched. CDR3 length: 15 amino acids. The germline gives CDR1 GTSNPN, CDR2 SVGIG (reference sequence). CDR3 in amino acids: CAWSGDRGAGNTIYF. DNA of the CDR3: TGTGCCTGGAGCGGGGACAGGGGTGCAGGAAACACCATATATTTT.

This clone was detected only once. The chain employs TRBV13 and TRBJ2-7; 8 bases map to TRBD2. Germline V gene data show CDR1 as PRHDT and CDR2 as FYEKMQ (reference sequence). The V gene end was trimmed by 4 bases and the J gene end by 7 bases; junction bases not matched to a gene: 9. The CDR3 sequence is 14 residues long. CDR3 sequence: CASSSPGGRQEQYF. The CDR3 region has the DNA TGTGCCAGCAGCTCCCCCGGCGGGAGGCAGGAGCAGTACTTC.

This chain joins TRBV6-5 and TRBJ1-2, with D uncertain. The V gene lost 8 bases and the J gene lost 7 bases, with 17 bases spanning the gap. CDR1 and CDR2 (germline): MNHEY, SVGAGI. The CDR3 is made up of 13 amino acids. The CDR3, as DNA: TGTGCCAGCCGATCTTCCCTCCGAGGTGGCTACACCTTC. This translates into CASRSSLRGGYTF.

The J gene is TRBJ1-5, the V gene TRBV9, with 11 nucleotides matching TRBD1. Germline V gives CDR1 SGDLS, CDR2 YYNGEE. Losses at the gene ends were 3 bases for V and 7 bases for J; bases not matched to a gene: 9. This CDR3 has 16 amino acids. This chain's CDR3 is CASSAGTGGTGQPQHF. The CDR3 DNA follows: TGTGCCAGCAGCGCCGGGACAGGGGGTACGGGGCAGCCCCAGCATTTT.

This sequence joins TRBV5-1 and TRBJ2-7, with a possible D match to TRBD1 (5 bases). There are 15 residues in the CDR3. V was shortened by 0 bases and J by 4 bases, with 14 bases between the two germline ends. Germline V gene data show CDR1 as SGHRS and CDR2 as YFSETQ. Here the CDR3 reads CASSLELADTYEQYF. In DNA, the CDR3 is TGCGCCAGCAGCTTGGAACTCGCGGACACTTACGAGCAGTACTTC.

The rearrangement joins TRBV18 to TRBJ2-7; tentatively, D is TRBD1 (6 bases). The CDR3 spans 12 residues. Germline CDR1 KGHSH, CDR2 LQKENI. Trimming shortened V by 4 bases and J by 4 bases, and 8 bases separated the two germline ends. Here the CDR3 reads CASSQGGYEQYF. The DNA for the CDR3 is TGTGCCAGCTCACAAGGGGGTTACGAGCAGTACTTC.

This sequence joins TRBV7-9 and TRBJ2-1; D is possibly TRBD2 (6 bases). The CDR3 is 13 residues long. Trimming took 8 bases from V and 10 from J, leaving 18 bases between them. Germline CDR1 is SEHNR and CDR2 is FQNEAQ (reference sequence). CDR3 sequence (DNA): TGTGCCAGCGTGTTAGGTGGCGGGGACGAGCAGTTCTTC. Its translation: CASVLGGGDEQFF.

The chain carries TRBV5-6 and TRBJ2-7; TRBD1 aligns across 8 bases. V was clipped by 4 bases and J by 3 bases; unmatched bases: 6. Germline V lookup: CDR1 SGHDT, CDR2 YYEEEE. The CDR3 is 14 residues long. The DNA for the CDR3 is TGTGCCAGCAGCAGGGGGGACAGGATCTACGAGCAGTACTTC. This sequence encodes CASSRGDRIYEQYF.

The chain carries TRBV29-1 and TRBJ1-2; 9 bases line up with TRBD1. This CDR3 spans 13 amino acids. The V and J ends lost 4 bases and 3 bases, in that order; junction bases with no gene match: 3. Germline V gene sequence: CDR1 SQVTM, CDR2 ANQGSEA. The CDR3 sequence is CSVVRDRDYGYTF. The DNA of the CDR3 is TGCAGCGTTGTGAGGGACAGGGACTATGGCTACACCTTC.

This clone was recorded once. The CDR3: CASGFPTGTGGNGYTF. In DNA form, the CDR3 reads TGTGCTAGTGGTTTCCCGACCGGGACAGGGGGCAATGGCTACACCTTC. The chain couples TRBV12-5 to TRBJ1-2, with TRBD1 identical over 12 bases. The CDR3 contains 16 residues. The trim removed 3 bases at V and 6 bases at J, leaving 8 bases unmatched. CDR1 is LGHNT, CDR2 FRNRAP, per germline.

The chain couples TRBV10-3 to TRBJ1-1; no reliable D call. CDR3 length: 14 residues. Looked up from germline, CDR1 is ENHRY and CDR2 is SYGVKD. Deletions cut 3 bases from V and 0 bases from J, with 8 bases between. This CDR3 is CAISDAGMNTEAFF. The CDR3 nucleotides are TGTGCCATCAGTGATGCAGGTATGAACACTGAAGCTTTCTTT.

The genes are TRBV18 and TRBJ1-1; possibly TRBD1 for D (5 bases). Germline CDR1 and CDR2: KGHSH and LQKENI. This CDR3 has 13 residues. Between the trimmed V and J ends, which lost 4 bases and 2 bases, there was a span of 8 bases. The CDR3 sequence is CASSRRENTEAFF. The CDR3 DNA reads as TGTGCCAGCTCACGCAGGGAAAACACTGAAGCTTTCTTT.

The chain joins TRBV5-8 to TRBJ2-7, with TRBD2 matching 8 bases. This CDR3 is built from 17 residues. Trimming removed 2 bases from V and 2 bases from J; junction bases left unmatched: 12. CDR1 and CDR2 (germline): SGHTS, YDEGEE. CDR3 DNA: TGTGCCAGCAGCTTTTCCAAAGACAGCGGGGGAACCTACGAGCAGTACTTC. It codes for CASSFSKDSGGTYEQYF.

CDR3 sequence reads: CAWNDRANTEAFF. CDR3 bases: TGTGCCTGGAACGACAGGGCGAACACTGAAGCTTTCTTT. V is TRBV30 and J is TRBJ1-1; 7 bases line up with TRBD1. The V and J ends lost 4 bases and 1 base, in that order; junction bases with no gene match: 3. The CDR3 is 13 residues long. The germline CDR1 and CDR2 sequences are GTSNPN and SVGIG (reference sequence).

The chain joins TRBV5-8 to TRBJ1-2; D may be TRBD1 (5 bases). V lost 5 bases and J 6 bases, leaving 11 bases between the germline ends. CDR1 is SGHTS, CDR2 YDEGEE, per germline. The CDR3 totals 12 residues. CDR3 sequence: CASRGWGNGYTF. The DNA for the CDR3 is TGTGCCAGCAGGGGTTGGGGCAATGGCTACACCTTC.

The chain carries TRBV9 and TRBJ1-4, with unresolved D. The CDR3 totals 16 residues. Trimming shortened V by 0 bases and J by 0 bases, and 9 bases separated the two germline ends. Germline V gene lookup returns CDR1 SGDLS and CDR2 YYNGEE. DNA for the CDR3: TGTGCCAGCAGCGTAGAAATCATAGCAACTAATGAAAAACTGTTTTTT. The encoded protein is CASSVEIIATNEKLFF.

The chain has TRBV4-3 and TRBJ1-1, with D possibly being TRBD1 (5 bases). Per germline, CDR1 LGHNA and CDR2 YSLEER. The CDR3 length is 15 residues. Trimming shortened V by 0 bases and J by 5 bases, and 13 bases separated the two germline ends. For the CDR3, the DNA is TGCGCCAGCAGCCAAGATCATGGGGGGGGGACTGAAGCTTTCTTT. It codes for CASSQDHGGGTEAFF.

The rearrangement joins TRBV2 to TRBJ2-5; D gene unclear. This CDR3 has 13 residues. Per the germline V gene, CDR1 is SNHLY and CDR2 is FYNNEI. V was pared by 4 bases and J by 4 bases, with 10 bases between. CDR3 protein: CASSVSTPETQYF. CDR3 DNA: TGTGCCAGCAGTGTTTCGACTCCAGAGACCCAGTACTTC.

The V call is TRBV5-1, the J call TRBJ2-7, with 14 nucleotides matching TRBD2. The germline V gene encodes CDR1 SGHRS and CDR2 YFSETQ. The CDR3 length is 16 residues. After removal of 4 bases from V and 0 bases from J, the junction contained 3 bases not matched to a gene. CDR3 sequence: CASSHGLAGGSYEQYF. Here the CDR3 DNA reads TGCGCCAGCAGCCACGGACTAGCGGGAGGCTCCTACGAGCAGTACTTC.

This clone was seen more than once but under ten times. This chain joins TRBV16 and TRBJ1-2; 9 nucleotides match TRBD1. This CDR3 region has 14 residues. Trimming removed 3 bases from V and 4 bases from J; junction bases left unmatched: 3. Germline CDR1 is KGHSY and CDR2 is FQNENV. This CDR3 reads CASSQRTGAYGYTF. In DNA form, the CDR3 reads TGTGCCAGCAGCCAGAGGACAGGGGCCTATGGCTACACCTTC.